The rows below give T cell receptor beta chains drawn from one sample of a study of T cell responses to AZD1222 COVID-19 vaccine. Data came from immunoSEQ multiplex PCR; TCRdb stores just in-frame clones and leaves some out. This sample's table reports 150,000 or so clones. The specimen sequenced was peripheral blood. These receptors all come from an adult in good health. Each CDR3 is given with its conserved first and last residue. Each record gives: D gene, J gene, V gene, CDR3 DNA, CDR3 protein. The D gene is left open where the match is weak.

>.|TRBJ2-2|TRBV6-5
TGTGCCAGCAGTTACTCAGGGAGCGGGGAGCTGTTTTTT
CASSYSGSGELFF
>.|TRBJ1-2|TRBV6-5
TGTGCCAGCGGGCAGACGAACTATGGCTACACCTTC
CASGQTNYGYTF
>TRBD1|TRBJ2-3|TRBV9
TGTGCCAGCAGCGCAGGGATCCGGGACAGGGGGCAAGATACGCAGTATTTT
CASSAGIRDRGQDTQYF
>TRBD1|TRBJ2-3|TRBV5-1
TGCGCCAGCAGCTATGGACAGGGCCCAGATACGCAGTATTTT
CASSYGQGPDTQYF
>TRBD2|TRBJ2-7|TRBV4-1
TGCGCCAGCAGCCAGACTAGCGGGGGAGTCTACGAGCAGTACTTC
CASSQTSGGVYEQYF
>.|TRBJ1-2|TRBV19
TGTGCCAGTAAGGTGACAGGAATTAACTATGGCTACACCTTC
CASKVTGINYGYTF
>.|TRBJ2-7|TRBV5-6
TGTGCCAGCAGCTTGGAGTCACAGTCCTACGAGCAGTACTTC
CASSLESQSYEQYF
>TRBD1|TRBJ2-7|TRBV28
TGTGCCAGCAGTTCCCCAGGGGGTCACGAGCAGTACTTC
CASSSPGGHEQYF
>TRBD1|TRBJ1-1|TRBV19
TGTGCCAGTTGTAGACAGGGACCGAACACTGAAGCTTTCTTT
CASCRQGPNTEAFF
>.|TRBJ2-5|TRBV24-1
TGTGCCACCAGTCGGGGGCGAGGGGAGACCCAGTACTTC
CATSRGRGETQYF
>.|TRBJ1-6|TRBV5-4
TGTGCCAGCAGCTTGGGGGGCGGGACGTCAAATTCACCCCTCCACTTT
CASSLGGGTSNSPLHF
>.|TRBJ1-2|TRBV7-2
TGTGCCAGCAGCTTAGGACAGCTTAACTATGGCTACACCTTC
CASSLGQLNYGYTF
>.|TRBJ1-5|TRBV4-2
TGTGCCAGCAGCCAAGTCGCCGCCGGGACACCGTTATATCAGCCCCAGCATTTT
CASSQVAAGTPLYQPQHF
>.|TRBJ2-1|TRBV5-6
TGTGCCAGCAGCTCGGCCGGGACCCCAACCGGGCAGTTCTTC
CASSSAGTPTGQFF
>.|TRBJ2-7|TRBV29-1
TGCAGCGCATCCGGTCGGGGGCTTGGTGCCTACGAGCAGTACTTC
CSASGRGLGAYEQYF
>.|TRBJ1-4|TRBV28
TGTGCCAGCAGACTCGGCCCGGGGAATGAAAAACTGTTTTTT
CASRLGPGNEKLFF
>TRBD1|TRBJ1-3|TRBV29-1
TGCAGCGCCCGACAGGGCTCTGGAAACACCATATATTTT
CSARQGSGNTIYF
>TRBD2|TRBJ2-1|TRBV5-6
TGTGCCAGCAGCCATAGGTGGCTAGCGGGGGGCCAGAGGTACAATGAGCAGTTCTTC
CASSHRWLAGGQRYNEQFF
>TRBD1|TRBJ2-7|TRBV5-1
TGCGCCAGCAGCCCGGGACAGGGGACCTCCTACGAGCAGTACTTC
CASSPGQGTSYEQYF
>.|TRBJ2-2|TRBV30
TGTGCCTGGAAGACTCAAGCAGGGGACACCGGGGAGCTGTTTTTT
CAWKTQAGDTGELFF